Listed below are T cell receptor beta chains from one sample, sequenced in a study of blood T cell repertoires in COVID-19. Sequenced by immunoSEQ multiplex PCR; TCRdb stores in-frame clones only, minus some. Among 30,000 to 35,000 clones listed, roughly 85% were seen once. The sequencing sample was made of peripheral blood. The source is a man aged 45-65 years with acute or convalescent COVID-19. CDR3s include the opening cysteine and the closing phenylalanine or tryptophan. Each record gives: CDR3 protein, CDR3 DNA, clone size, V gene, J gene, D gene. D genes are given only for firm matches. Clone size appears in some rows only: once, few, many, or a class for an expanded clone.

CASIPGRAGEAFF	TGTGCCAGCATCCCGGGCCGAGCGGGTGAAGCTTTCTTT	NA	TRBV12-3/TRBV12-4	TRBJ1-1	NA
CASSPHRAQSYEQYF	TGTGCCAGCAGTCCCCACAGGGCCCAGTCCTACGAGCAGTACTTC	NA	TRBV28	TRBJ2-7	NA
CASSLETGQGGEQYF	TGTGCCAGCAGCTTAGAAACGGGACAGGGGGGAGAGCAGTACTTC	NA	TRBV7-2	TRBJ2-7	TRBD1
CASSPDRFNTEAFF	TGTGCCAGCAGCCCGGACAGGTTTAACACTGAAGCTTTCTTT	NA	TRBV2	TRBJ1-1	TRBD1
CASSPWGGNAFF	TGTGCCAGCAGCCCATGGGGGGGGAATGCTTTCTTT	NA	TRBV11-2	TRBJ1-1	NA
CATSIDSGANQPQHF	TGTGCCACCAGCATAGACTCAGGGGCCAATCAGCCCCAGCATTTT	once	TRBV15	TRBJ1-5	NA
CASSLGRLAALPSSYNEQFF	TGTGCCAGCAGCTTAGGGAGACTAGCGGCCTTACCTAGCTCCTACAATGAGCAGTTCTTC	NA	TRBV7-6	TRBJ2-1	TRBD2
CASTKNRGRSNTGELFF	TGTGCCAGCACTAAAAACAGGGGCCGATCGAACACCGGGGAGCTGTTTTTT	NA	TRBV7-8	TRBJ2-2	TRBD1
CASGFLAENYEQYF	TGTGCCAGCGGGTTTCTAGCGGAAAACTACGAGCAGTACTTC	NA	TRBV6-5	TRBJ2-7	TRBD2
CASRRTSGRTDTQYF	TGTGCCAGCAGGAGGACTAGCGGACGGACAGATACGCAGTATTTT	NA	TRBV6-5	TRBJ2-3	TRBD2
CASRKSVGVTDTQYF	TGTGCCAGTAGGAAATCCGTAGGGGTCACAGATACGCAGTATTTT	NA	TRBV19	TRBJ2-3	NA
CAWNGVGETQYF	TGTGCCTGGAACGGAGTTGGCGAGACCCAGTACTTC	NA	TRBV30	TRBJ2-5	NA
CASSFDATNTGELFF	TGTGCCAGCAGCTTTGATGCGACGAACACCGGGGAGCTGTTTTTT	NA	TRBV5-6	TRBJ2-2	NA
CASNRGGMGYTF	TGTGCCAGCAACAGAGGGGGTATGGGCTACACCTTC	NA	TRBV6-5	TRBJ1-2	NA
CASSFGSSETQYF	TGTGCCAGCAGCTTCGGGAGTTCGGAGACCCAGTACTTC	NA	TRBV5-6	TRBJ2-5	NA
CASSRPSGGQETQYF	TGTGCCAGCAGTCGACCTAGCGGGGGCCAAGAGACCCAGTACTTC	NA	TRBV2	TRBJ2-5	TRBD2
CASSLRTGSYQPQHF	TGCGCCAGCAGCTTGCGGACAGGGAGTTATCAGCCCCAGCATTTT	NA	TRBV5-1	TRBJ1-5	TRBD1
CASSPLATSETQYF	TGTGCCAGCAGTCCCCTTGCAACAAGTGAGACCCAGTACTTC	NA	TRBV6-5	TRBJ2-5	NA
CASSLGGGGEQFF	TGTGCCAGCAGCTTAGGCGGGGGCGGAGAGCAGTTCTTC	NA	TRBV9	TRBJ2-1	NA
CASSYFPGSSGNTIYF	TGTGCCAGCAGTTACTTTCCGGGAAGCTCTGGAAACACCATATATTTT	NA	TRBV6-5	TRBJ1-3	NA
CSVVAKNIQYF	TGCAGTGTCGTAGCCAAAAACATTCAGTACTTC	NA	TRBV20-1	TRBJ2-4	NA
CASGLGSYPTDTQYF	TGTGCTAGTGGACTAGGGAGCTATCCCACAGATACGCAGTATTTT	NA	TRBV12-5	TRBJ2-3	NA
CASSLVAGGDTQYF	TGCGCCAGCAGCTTGGTAGCGGGAGGAGATACGCAGTATTTT	NA	TRBV5-1	TRBJ2-3	TRBD2
CASSLSSEQYF	TGTGCCAGCAGCTTGTCTTCCGAGCAGTACTTC	NA	TRBV5-6	TRBJ2-7	NA
CASSPRGTQGPQHF	TGTGCCAGCAGCCCCCGCGGTACACAGGGGCCCCAGCATTTT	NA	TRBV7-9	TRBJ1-5	NA
CASTSNAGENNEQFF	TGTGCCAGCACCTCCAACGCCGGTGAAAACAATGAGCAGTTCTTC	NA	TRBV6-4	TRBJ2-1	NA
CASRETGGLGELFF	TGTGCCAGCAGGGAGACAGGGGGACTCGGGGAGCTGTTTTTT	once	TRBV2	TRBJ2-2	TRBD1
CASSPAGLAGGHEQYF	TGTGCCAGCTCACCAGCCGGACTAGCGGGAGGCCACGAGCAGTACTTC	NA	TRBV18	TRBJ2-7	TRBD2
CASSLPGQVDSPLHF	TGTGCCAGCAGTTTACCGGGACAGGTAGATTCACCCCTCCACTTT	NA	TRBV28	TRBJ1-6	TRBD1
CASSQDSGQTTGELFF	TGTGCCAGCAGCCAAGACTCAGGACAAACTACCGGGGAGCTGTTTTTT	NA	TRBV3-1/TRBV3-2	TRBJ2-2	NA
CASSQVVNTEAFF	TGTGCCAGCAGCCAAGTCGTAAACACTGAAGCTTTCTTT	NA	TRBV3-1/TRBV3-2	TRBJ1-1	NA
CSVEGAGWDYGYTF	TGCAGCGTTGAAGGCGCAGGGTGGGACTATGGCTACACCTTC	NA	TRBV29-1	TRBJ1-2	NA
CASRTSGGVGTGELFF	TGTGCCAGCAGGACTAGCGGGGGGGTTGGCACCGGGGAGCTGTTTTTT	once	TRBV7-8	TRBJ2-2	TRBD2
CATSRGRQALQETQYF	TGTGCCACCAGCAGAGGAAGACAGGCGCTACAAGAGACCCAGTACTTC	NA	TRBV15	TRBJ2-5	NA
CASSIGTLSSYEQYF	TGTGCCAGCAGCATCGGGACTCTAAGCTCCTACGAGCAGTACTTC	NA	TRBV3-1/TRBV3-2	TRBJ2-7	NA
CASSQDLIYNEQFF	TGTGCCAGCAGCCAAGATCTTATCTACAATGAGCAGTTCTTC	NA	TRBV14	TRBJ2-1	NA
CATSRALAGAGSYNEQFF	TGTGCCACCAGCAGAGCACTAGCGGGAGCCGGGTCCTACAATGAGCAGTTCTTC	NA	TRBV15	TRBJ2-1	TRBD2
CASSVVGSGGIATQYF	TGTGCCAGCAGCGTAGTGGGTAGCGGGGGAATCGCGACCCAGTACTTC	NA	TRBV9	TRBJ2-5	TRBD2
CASSESGIRDEKLFF	TGTGCCAGCAGTGAATCGGGGATCCGGGATGAAAAACTGTTTTTT	few	TRBV25-1	TRBJ1-4	NA
CASIEHRAYGYTF	TGTGCCAGCATTGAACATAGAGCATATGGCTACACCTTC	few	TRBV2	TRBJ1-2	NA
CASSGASPTDTQYF	TGTGCCAGCAGTGGGGCCAGCCCGACAGATACGCAGTATTTT	NA	TRBV2	TRBJ2-3	NA
CASSDGTRQETQYF	TGTGCCAGCAGCGATGGGACTAGGCAAGAGACCCAGTACTTC	NA	TRBV7-9	TRBJ2-5	TRBD2
CASSHSGNQPQHF	TGCGCCAGCAGCCATTCAGGGAATCAGCCCCAGCATTTT	once	TRBV4-1	TRBJ1-5	NA
CASKRGSANTGELFF	TGTGCCAGTAAAAGGGGCAGCGCGAACACCGGGGAGCTGTTTTTT	NA	TRBV19	TRBJ2-2	NA
CASSPTRGETQYF	TGTGCCAGCTCACCAACGAGGGGGGAGACCCAGTACTTC	few	TRBV18	TRBJ2-5	NA
CASSYLGGGNQPQHF	TGTGCCAGCAGTTACCTCGGGGGTGGCAATCAGCCCCAGCATTTT	NA	TRBV6-5	TRBJ1-5	NA
CASRPGEDYEQYF	TGTGCCAGCCGTCCAGGGGAAGACTACGAGCAGTACTTC	NA	TRBV6-5	TRBJ2-7	NA
CASASDSYSYGYTF	TGTGCCAGCGCTTCGGACAGCTACTCCTATGGCTACACCTTC	NA	TRBV28	TRBJ1-2	NA
CASSFPEAYEQYF	TGTGCCAGCAGTTTCCCCGAGGCCTACGAGCAGTACTTC	NA	TRBV28	TRBJ2-7	NA
CSVVGTSGPTYEQYF	TGCAGCGTTGTGGGCACTAGCGGGCCGACCTACGAGCAGTACTTC	NA	TRBV29-1	TRBJ2-7	TRBD2
CASSVEQGATGNTIYF	TGTGCCAGCAGCGTCGAACAGGGGGCGACTGGAAACACCATATATTTT	NA	TRBV11-2	TRBJ1-3	TRBD1
CAWIPAHSGNTIYF	TGTGCCTGGATCCCTGCACACTCTGGAAACACCATATATTTT	NA	TRBV30	TRBJ1-3	NA
CASSLGSVNSPLHF	TGTGCCAGCAGCTTAGGGTCAGTCAATTCACCCCTCCACTTT	NA	TRBV7-8	TRBJ1-6	NA
CASRFGGVSGNTIYF	TGCGCCAGCAGATTCGGGGGAGTCTCTGGAAACACCATATATTTT	NA	TRBV10-2	TRBJ1-3	NA
CASIRSAHTIYF	TGTGCCAGCATTCGGTCCGCCCACACCATATATTTT	NA	TRBV6-5	TRBJ1-3	NA
CASSHGSGSTDTQYF	TGCGCCAGCAGCCATGGTAGCGGGAGCACAGATACGCAGTATTTT	NA	TRBV4-1	TRBJ2-3	TRBD2
CASSTQGGVGQGSSPLHF	TGTGCCAGCAGTACCCAAGGAGGGGTCGGACAGGGAAGTTCACCCCTCCACTTT	NA	TRBV28	TRBJ1-6	TRBD1
CASSSLAGENQPQHF	TGTGCCAGCAGCTCGCTGGCCGGGGAAAATCAGCCCCAGCATTTT	NA	TRBV5-6	TRBJ1-5	NA
CASAASGTVNYEQYF	TGTGCCAGCGCGGCTAGCGGTACGGTGAATTACGAGCAGTACTTC	once	TRBV2	TRBJ2-7	TRBD2